This entry lists 10 T cell receptor beta chains sequenced from one sample in a study of OX40 agonist ivuxolimab in advanced cancers. The table came from immunoSEQ multiplex PCR; TCRdb's copy has only in-frame clones and leaves some out. Of 20,000 to 25,000 clones listed, 65% to 85% are singletons. Sample: CD4+ or CD8+ T cells sorted from blood, taken in a trial of the OX40 agonist ivuxolimab. The source of these receptors is an adult with an advanced solid tumor such as melanoma, head and neck, liver or kidney cancer.

This sequence joins TRBV5-5 and TRBJ2-7, with a weak D call TRBD1 (5 bases). This CDR3 contains 12 residues. Germline V lookup: CDR1 SGHKS, CDR2 YYEKEE (reference sequence). V lost 0 bases and J lost 10, with 11 bases in between. In DNA, the CDR3 is TGTGCCAGCAGCTTGGCGGCAGGGCTACAGTACTTC. This translates into CASSLAAGLQYF.

This rearrangement joins TRBV6-5 to TRBJ2-7, with 9 bases that match TRBD2. The germline V gene has CDR1 MNHEY and CDR2 SVGAGI. This CDR3 is 14 amino acids long. The V and J ends lost 5 bases and 3 bases, in that order; junction bases with no gene match: 5. The DNA for the CDR3 is TGTGCCAGCAGTGTGTCTAGCGGGGTCTACGAGCAGTACTTC. It translates to CASSVSSGVYEQYF.

The chain uses TRBV5-1 and TRBJ1-4; perhaps TRBD1 as D (6 bases). V was clipped by 0 bases and J by 4 bases, with 10 bases between them. CDR1 is SGHRS and CDR2 is YFSETQ in the germline V gene. The CDR3 covers 15 residues. CDR3 coding DNA: TGCGCCAGCAGCTTGGCAGGGGTTGATAATGAAAAACTGTTTTTT. It codes for CASSLAGVDNEKLFF.

The rearrangement uses TRBV29-1 and TRBJ2-3; TRBD2 matches 7 bases. With V trimmed by 2 bases and J by 2 bases, 4 bases remained unmatched. Germline V CDR1 and CDR2: SQVTM, ANQGSEA. This CDR3 spans 14 amino acids. The DNA of the CDR3 is TGCAGCGTTGAAATGAGACTAGCCACAGATACGCAGTATTTT. Encoded protein: CSVEMRLATDTQYF.

The V gene is TRBV11-2, the J gene TRBJ1-1; TRBD1 is a possible D gene (6 bases). Trimming left V 1 base short and J 5 bases short, with 14 bases between. The V gene's germline CDR1 is SGHAT and CDR2 FQNNGV. The CDR3 is made up of 15 amino acids. CDR3 region: CASSLVGGGGTEAFF. The CDR3 nucleotides are TGTGCCAGCAGCTTAGTAGGGGGTGGAGGAACTGAAGCTTTCTTT.

This clone turned up a few times. The chain joins TRBV18 to TRBJ2-7; the match to TRBD1 covers 8 bases. CDR1 KGHSH and CDR2 LQKENI come from the germline V gene. Trimming cost V 0 bases and J 5 bases; bases outside gene matches: 9. The CDR3 sequence is 16 residues long. The CDR3 region is CASSPPAGGPKNEQYF. CDR3 DNA sequence: TGTGCCAGCTCACCACCCGCAGGGGGCCCGAAAAACGAGCAGTACTTC.

The chain is built from TRBV5-4 and TRBJ1-1; TRBD1 is a possible D gene (6 bases). The V end was cut by 1 base, the J end by 11 bases, with 18 bases between. From germline, CDR1 is SGHNT and CDR2 YYREEE (reference sequence). The CDR3 totals 14 residues. In DNA, the CDR3 is TGTGCCAGCAGCTTGTATCAGGTGCGGGGGGCGGCTTTCTTT. This codes for CASSLYQVRGAAFF.

The gene calls are TRBV27 and TRBJ1-6; D is unresolved. This CDR3 is built from 14 residues. CDR1 is MNHEY, CDR2 SMNVEV, per germline (reference sequence). V was pared by 5 bases and J by 0 bases, with 5 bases between. Written as DNA, the CDR3 is TGTGCCAGCAGTGTGAGCTCCTATAATTCACCCCTCCACTTT. It specifies CASSVSSYNSPLHF.

The chain carries TRBV6-1 and TRBJ2-7, with D maybe TRBD2 (6 bases). The V end lost 5 bases, the J end lost 0 bases, and 11 bases lay between the germline ends. The CDR3 runs to 14 residues. Germline CDR1 MNHNS, CDR2 SASEGT. CDR3 in DNA: TGTGCCAGCAGTCCCCGGGAGAGCTCCTACGAGCAGTACTTC. Protein: CASSPRESSYEQYF.

A single count supports this clone. This chain links TRBV5-1 with TRBJ2-3; 8 bases are shared with TRBD2. The CDR3 is 16 amino acids. Germline-derived CDR1 and CDR2 are SGHRS and YFSETQ. The J segment lost 6 bases and the V segment lost 0 bases, leaving 9 bases of the junction unmatched. DNA of the CDR3: TGCGCCAGCAGCTTGGCTGTACTAGCGGAGGGCGATACGCAGTATTTT. Protein sequence: CASSLAVLAEGDTQYF. The full variable domain, completed using reference TRBV5-1 and TRBJ2-3, is KAGVTQTPRYLIKTRGQQVTLSCSPISGHRSVSWYQQTPGQGLQFLFEYFSETQRNKGNFPGRFSGRQFSNSRSEMNVSTLELGDSALYLCASSLAVLAEGDTQYFGPGTRLTVL.